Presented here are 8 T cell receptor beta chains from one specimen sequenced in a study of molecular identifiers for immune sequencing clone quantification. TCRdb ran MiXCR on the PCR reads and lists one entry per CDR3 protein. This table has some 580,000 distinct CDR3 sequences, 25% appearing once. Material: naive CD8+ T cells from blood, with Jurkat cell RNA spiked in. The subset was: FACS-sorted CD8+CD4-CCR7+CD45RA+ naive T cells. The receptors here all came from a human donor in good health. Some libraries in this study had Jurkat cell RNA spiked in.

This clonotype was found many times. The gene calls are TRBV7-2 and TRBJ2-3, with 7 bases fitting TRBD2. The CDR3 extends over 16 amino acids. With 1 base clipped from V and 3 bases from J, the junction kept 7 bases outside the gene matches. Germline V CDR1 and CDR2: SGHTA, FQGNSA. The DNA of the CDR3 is TGTGCCAGCAGCTTAGGTATTCGGGGAGGGACAGATACGCAGTATTTT. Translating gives CASSLGIRGGTDTQYF.

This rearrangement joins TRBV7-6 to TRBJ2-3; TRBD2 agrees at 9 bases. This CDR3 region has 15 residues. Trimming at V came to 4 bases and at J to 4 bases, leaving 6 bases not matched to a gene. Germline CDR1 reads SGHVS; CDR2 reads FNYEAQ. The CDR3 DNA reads TGTGCCAGCAGCTGGACTAGCGAAGAGGCAGATACGCAGTATTTT. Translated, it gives CASSWTSEEADTQYF.

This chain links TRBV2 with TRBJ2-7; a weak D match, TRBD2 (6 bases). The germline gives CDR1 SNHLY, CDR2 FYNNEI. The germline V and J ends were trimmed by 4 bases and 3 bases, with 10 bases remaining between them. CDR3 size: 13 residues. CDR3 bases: TGTGCCAGCAGTGGCGGGGACGACTACGAGCAGTACTTC. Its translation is CASSGGDDYEQYF.

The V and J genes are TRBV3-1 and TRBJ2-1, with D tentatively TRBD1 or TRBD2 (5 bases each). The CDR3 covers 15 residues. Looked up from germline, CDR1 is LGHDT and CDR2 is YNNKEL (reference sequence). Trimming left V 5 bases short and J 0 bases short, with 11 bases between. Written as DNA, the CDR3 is TGTGCCAGCAGCTTAGGGGAGAGCTCCTACAATGAGCAGTTCTTC. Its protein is CASSLGESSYNEQFF.

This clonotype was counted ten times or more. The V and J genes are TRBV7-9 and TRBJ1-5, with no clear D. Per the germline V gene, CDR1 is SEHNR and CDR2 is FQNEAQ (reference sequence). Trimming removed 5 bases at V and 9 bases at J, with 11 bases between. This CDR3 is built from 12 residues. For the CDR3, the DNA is TGTGCCAGCAGCCTTCTTCTTGGGCCCCAGCATTTT. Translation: CASSLLLGPQHF.

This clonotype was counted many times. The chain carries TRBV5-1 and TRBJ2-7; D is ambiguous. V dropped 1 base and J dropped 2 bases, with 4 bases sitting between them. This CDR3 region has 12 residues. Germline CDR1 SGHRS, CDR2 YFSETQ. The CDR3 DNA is TGCGCCAGCAGCTTGAATCCCTACGAGCAGTACTTC. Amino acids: CASSLNPYEQYF.

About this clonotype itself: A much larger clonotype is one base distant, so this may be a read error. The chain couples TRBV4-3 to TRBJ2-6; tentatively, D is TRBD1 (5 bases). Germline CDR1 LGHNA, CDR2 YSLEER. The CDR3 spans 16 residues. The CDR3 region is CPSSQGAAWGANVLTF. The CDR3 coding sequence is TGCCCCAGCAGCCAAGGGGCAGCCTGGGGGGCCAACGTCCTGACTTTC.

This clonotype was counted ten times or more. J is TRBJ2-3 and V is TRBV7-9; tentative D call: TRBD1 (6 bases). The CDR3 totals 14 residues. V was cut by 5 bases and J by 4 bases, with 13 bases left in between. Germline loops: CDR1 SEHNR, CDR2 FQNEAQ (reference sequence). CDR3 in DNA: TGTGCCAGCAGCGCGAGGGGGTTCGCAGATACGCAGTATTTT. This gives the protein CASSARGFADTQYF. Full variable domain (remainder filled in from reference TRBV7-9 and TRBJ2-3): DTGVSQNPRHKITKRGQNVTFRCDPISEHNRLYWYRQTLGQGPEFLTYFQNEAQLEKSRLLSDRFSAERPKGSFSTLEIQRTEQGDSAMYLCASSARGFADTQYFGPGTRLTVL.